This TCR beta chain was recorded in a study of T cells in Graves' hyperthyroidism and ophthalmopathy. Template material for amplifying TCR beta CDR3 regions consisted of RNA transcripts. HTBI primers were employed in a first-round RT-PCR of the TCR CDR3. TCRdb reanalysed the multiplex PCR reads using MiXCR and keeps one entry per CDR3 protein. The table includes roughly 160,000 distinct CDR3 sequences, 8% to 9.5% detected once. The sequence came from a woman under 30 with Graves' hyperthyroidism that later progressed to Graves' ophthalmopathy. The specimen was blood.

The CDR3 coding sequence is TGTGCCAGCAGCCAGCTGGGACAGGGGGTCCCAGATACGCAGTATTTT. As protein: CASSQLGQGVPDTQYF. The chain joins TRBV4-2 to TRBJ2-3, with 11 bases identical to TRBD1. V trimming: 3 bases; J trimming: 4 bases; junction bases outside the gene matches: 6. The CDR3 is made up of 16 amino acids. CDR1 is LGHNA, CDR2 YNFKEQ, per germline.